This TCR beta chain derives from a study of blood T cell repertoires in COVID-19 (dated by TCRdb to 2018 to 2020). With regard to the full study: Recovered participants in ImmuneRACE Cohort 3 were defined as having two consecutive negative NP/OP PCR tests, clearance from a healthcare professional, or resolution of symptoms. Samples covering the acute and convalescent phases of COVID-19 were provided by collaborators in the United States, Italy and Spain. The material from the prospective study consisted of cDNA or gDNA derived from T cells, B-cell-depleted T cells, or PBMCs. Deeply sampled blood TCRbeta repertoires from subjects exposed to, actively infected with, or recovered from COVID-19 were included in the dataset. The repertoires were released in a freely available public database intended as a resource for research on the immune response to SARS-CoV-2. Samples came from the ongoing ImmuneRACE study (first 160 participants) plus 1,254 subjects from 6 global collaborators. Nearly every sample came with metadata listing a de-identified subject ID, COVID-19 status, age in years and sex. Where available, HLA class I and class II types were obtained from metadata supplied by the sample provider rather than from assay-based typing. The investigation overall reported the following: The quantity of clinical and demographic metadata differed by source and by participant and was supplied without curation.

With respect to this clone: Its antigen remains undetermined. The sample holds no much larger clone one base away, and base qualities are not on file.

The immunoSEQ Assay, a bias-controlled multiplex PCR, was used to amplify TCRbeta CDR3 regions from genomic DNA. For the original study's pipeline: Within the assay, amplification of reference gene primers was used to estimate how many nucleated cells each sample contained. Sequence reads were collapsed and filtered to measure the absolute abundance of every unique TCRbeta CDR3 rearrangement. For each sample, productive Simpson clonality was calculated by taking the square root of Simpson's diversity index across productive rearrangements. TCRdb took this table from immuneACCESS and kept in-frame rearrangements with V and J called. Such tables lack part of the clones; where checked against another copy, unresolved V genes explain under half of the gap, and the rest is unexplained. V, J and clone size were drawn from that table, and D and trimming were deduced from the DNA. In all, the sample holds about 360,000 clones, and around 87% of those were seen once. Jointly, the top ten make up less than 2.5% of the sample.

The CDR3 contains 11 residues, cysteine and phenylalanine counted. The kept DNA is CDR3 alone, 33 bases in frame from the first base. Between the V and J ends, shortened by 3 bases and 13 bases respectively, the junction contains 13 bases. The CDR1 and CDR2 encoded by the germline V gene (reference sequence) are SGHNT and YYREEE. Participants in the prospective study were aged about 18 to 95 years, lived in 20 to 30 United States geographic areas, and enrolled through a virtual design. In the prospective study, cohorts were assigned on the basis of participant-reported clinical history obtained from a screening survey and a study questionnaire. Each participant in the prospective study had whole blood, serum and a nasopharyngeal or oropharyngeal swab collected by mobile phlebotomists. Additional blood draws and questionnaires over an approximately 2-month period could optionally be provided by prospective study participants. Before DNA extraction, prospective study blood samples were shipped either frozen or at room temperature.

The specimen sequenced was PBMCs or T cells enriched from blood (not recorded which). The source is a man aged 35 to 55 in a cohort exposed to, infected with or recovered from COVID-19 (not recorded which). This sequence uses TRBV5-4 and TRBJ1-2; the best D guess is TRBD1, with 6 bases matching. The CDR3 loop reads CASSSGGGLTF. The nucleotide sequence reads TGTGCCAGCAGCTCTGGGGGCGGCCTCACCTTC.